These 12 T cell receptor beta chains originate from one sample sequenced in a study of T cells in Graves' hyperthyroidism and ophthalmopathy. The source material, RNA transcripts, was used to amplify TCR beta CDR3 regions. TCR CDR3 underwent first-round RT-PCR with the HTBI primer set. TCRdb re-called the multiplex PCR reads through MiXCR, storing one row per CDR3 protein. The table shows 500,000 to 650,000 distinct CDR3 sequences, with 13% to 15% occurring only once. The sample was blood. The receptors come from a woman aged 45-59 years with Graves' ophthalmopathy.

Ten or more counts support this clonotype. The V gene is TRBV2, the J gene TRBJ2-1; D is possibly TRBD2 (5 bases). Between the trimmed V and J ends, which lost 0 bases and 9 bases, there was a span of 12 bases. This CDR3 contains 14 residues. Germline V lookup: CDR1 SNHLY, CDR2 FYNNEI. CDR3: CASSEALAGGEQFF. In DNA form, the CDR3 reads TGTGCCAGCAGTGAAGCGCTGGCGGGCGGTGAGCAGTTCTTC.

The chain joins TRBV20-1 to TRBJ2-7, with TRBD2 identical over 11 bases. Germline values: CDR1 DFQATT, CDR2 SNEGSKA (reference sequence). CDR3 size: 16 residues. Germline trimming cut 0 bases from V and 3 bases from J; bases unmatched to any gene: 7. As DNA, the CDR3 is TGCAGTGCTAGAGATGAGGGACTAGCGGTATTCTACGAGCAGTACTTC. Its translation: CSARDEGLAVFYEQYF.

This clonotype was recorded at least ten times. The gene calls are TRBV7-2 and TRBJ2-7; 9 bases are shared with TRBD2. Looked up from germline, CDR1 is SGHTA and CDR2 is FQGNSA. This CDR3 comprises 18 residues. The J segment lost 4 bases and the V segment lost 1 base, leaving 14 bases of the junction unmatched. CDR3 nucleotides: TGTGCCAGCAGCTTAGTGATTAGCGGGAGATATGTTCAGTACGAGCAGTACTTC. Amino acid sequence: CASSLVISGRYVQYEQYF.

In its sample, this clonotype was seen a few times. CDR3 residues: CASSLPSGQHNEKLFF. DNA for the CDR3: TGTGCCAGCAGTTTGCCCTCCGGGCAACATAATGAAAAACTGTTTTTT. This chain uses TRBV28 with TRBJ1-4; no reliable D call. Germline V gene data show CDR1 as MDHEN and CDR2 as SYDVKM. The V end lost 3 bases, the J end lost 4 bases, and 15 bases lay between the germline ends. CDR3 size: 16 residues.

This clonotype was counted ten times or more. The chain uses TRBV5-1 and TRBJ1-1; D is possibly TRBD1 (6 bases). V was trimmed by 3 bases and J by 2 bases, leaving 11 bases between them. Germline loops: CDR1 SGHRS, CDR2 YFSETQ. The CDR3 contains 14 residues. The CDR3 nucleotides are TGCGCCAGCAGCTCCGGACAGCCTAACACTGAAGCTTTCTTT. Encoded protein: CASSSGQPNTEAFF.

This clonotype has a handful of counts. V usage is TRBV14 and J usage is TRBJ2-1; TRBD2 is a possible D gene (5 bases). Germline V gene sequence: CDR1 SGHDN, CDR2 FVKESK. The CDR3 loop spans 13 amino acids. Trimming left V 5 bases short and J 5 bases short, with 10 bases between. CDR3 coding DNA: TGTGCCAGCAGCTTTACTAGAAACAATGAGCAGTTCTTC. Translated: CASSFTRNNEQFF. Variable domain in full (rest from reference TRBV14 and TRBJ2-1): EAGVTQFPSHSVIEKGQTVTLRCDPISGHDNLYWYRRVMGKEIKFLLHFVKESKQDESGMPNNRFLAERTGGTYSTLKVQPAELEDSGVYFCASSFTRNNEQFFGPGTRLTVL.

This clonotype was counted ten times or more. This sequence joins TRBV12-3 or TRBV12-4 and TRBJ2-3, with D possibly TRBD2 on 6 matching bases. The V end was cut by 2 bases, the J end by 0 bases, with 9 bases between. The CDR3 spans 15 residues. The CDR3 DNA sequence: TGTGCCAGCAGTTTATTTAGCGGAAGCACAGATACGCAGTATTTT. The encoded protein is CASSLFSGSTDTQYF.

This clonotype has ten or more counts. CDR3: CASSTGNYKQFF. CDR3 DNA sequence: TGTGCCAGCAGTACCGGGAACTATAAGCAGTTCTTC. The V and J genes are TRBV28 and TRBJ2-1; maybe TRBD2 (5 bases). V was cut by 5 bases and J by 11 bases, with 13 bases left in between. The germline CDR1 and CDR2 sequences are MDHEN and SYDVKM. The CDR3 extends over 12 amino acids.

This sequence joins TRBV7-9 and TRBJ1-1, with D unclear. The CDR3 covers 14 residues. The germline CDR1 and CDR2 sequences are SEHNR and FQNEAQ (reference sequence). Trimming took off 4 bases at V and 0 bases at J, with 9 bases between the two ends. The CDR3 loop is CASSSFELNTEAFF. As DNA, the CDR3 is TGTGCCAGCAGCTCCTTCGAGTTGAACACTGAAGCTTTCTTT.

The chain combines TRBV24-1 with TRBJ2-1; D remains ambiguous. Germline V gene data show CDR1 as KGHDR and CDR2 as SFDVKD. V gave up 5 bases and J gave up 10 bases, with 11 bases separating them. This CDR3 region has 12 residues. CDR3 sequence (DNA): TGTGCCACCAGTGCAGGAGTTAAGGAGCAGTTCTTC. This gives the protein CATSAGVKEQFF.

About this clonotype itself: A read error may be the cause here, since a much bigger clone is one base away. The chain recombines TRBV18 with TRBJ1-1; D is ambiguous. CDR1 and CDR2 from the germline V gene are KGHSH and LQKENI. The CDR3 is 13 amino acids. V was pared by 3 bases and J by 11 bases, with 16 bases between. For the CDR3, the DNA is TGTGCCAGCTCACCGGACGCCTATACACCGGCTTTCTTT. It translates to CASSPDAYTPAFF. Based on the CDR3 plus reference TRBV18 and TRBJ1-1, the full variable domain is NAGVMQNPRHLVRRRGQEARLRCSPMKGHSHVYWYRQLPEEGLKFMVYLQKENIIDESGMPKERFSAEFPKEGPSILRIQQVVRGDSAAYFCASSPDAYTPAFFGQGTRLTVV.

This clonotype was seen a handful of times. The chain has TRBV7-3 and TRBJ2-5, with 7 nucleotides matching TRBD2. This CDR3 contains 15 residues. V gave up 1 base and J gave up 5 bases; unmatched junction bases: 7. Germline assignment: CDR1 SGHTA and CDR2 FQGTGA. The CDR3 loop reads CASSLMPGGSETQYF. For the CDR3, the DNA is TGTGCCAGCAGCTTAATGCCCGGGGGGTCGGAGACCCAGTACTTC.